Listed below are T cell receptor beta chains from one sample, sequenced in a study of Graves' ophthalmopathy and Graves' hyperthyroidism. TCRdb used MiXCR to reprocess the multiplex PCR reads, holding one entry per CDR3 protein. The sample includes approximately 480,000 distinct CDR3 sequences, roughly an eighth of them seen just once. What was sequenced was blood. The receptors here all came from a woman aged 25 to 39 with Graves' ophthalmopathy. Both conserved end residues are part of each CDR3. Fields, in order: J gene, clone size, D gene, V gene, CDR3 protein, CDR3 DNA. D genes are given only for firm matches. Not every row has a clone size; where given, it reads once, few, many or a size class.

>TRBJ2-7|-|TRBD2|TRBV20-1
CSAFERGGLSYEQYF
TGCAGTGCTTTCGAGCGGGGGGGCCTCTCCTACGAGCAGTACTTC
>TRBJ2-5|many|TRBD2|TRBV30
CAWSPDGGGETQYF
TGTGCCTGGAGTCCGGACGGGGGGGGAGAGACCCAGTACTTC
>TRBJ2-7|many|-|TRBV30
CAWERTQEQYF
TGTGCCTGGGAGAGAACTCAGGAGCAGTACTTC
>TRBJ1-2|-|-|TRBV19
CASSRSGEYGYTF
TGTGCCAGTAGTCGGTCAGGGGAGTATGGCTACACCTTC
>TRBJ2-2|few|-|TRBV28
CASIPQGPGELFF
TGTGCCAGCATCCCACAGGGCCCCGGGGAGCTGTTTTTT
>TRBJ2-7|many|TRBD2|TRBV28
CASRDLEGGYEQYF
TGTGCCAGCAGGGACCTCGAGGGAGGGTACGAGCAGTACTTC
>TRBJ1-3|many|TRBD1|TRBV7-9
CASSYSTGGGNTIYF
TGTGCCAGCAGCTACAGTACAGGGGGCGGAAACACCATATATTTT
>TRBJ2-2|many|-|TRBV6-2/TRBV6-3
CASSSQIGELFF
TGTGCCAGCAGTTCCCAAATCGGGGAGCTGTTTTTT
>TRBJ1-1|many|TRBD1|TRBV20-1
CSAPDRATEAFF
TGCAGTGCACCGGACAGGGCCACTGAAGCTTTCTTT
>TRBJ1-3|many|TRBD1|TRBV29-1
CSVEGRGQGGNTIYF
TGCAGCGTTGAAGGAAGGGGACAGGGAGGAAACACCATATATTTT
>TRBJ1-6|many|TRBD1|TRBV20-1
CSARSGQGVLEYSPLHF
TGCAGTGCTAGATCGGGACAGGGGGTCTTGGAGTATTCACCCCTCCACTTT
>TRBJ1-1|many|-|TRBV27
CASGIGRAEAFF
TGTGCCAGCGGGATCGGGCGGGCTGAAGCTTTCTTT
>TRBJ2-7|many|-|TRBV20-1
CSARDLGIWDEQYF
TGCAGTGCTAGAGATCTGGGGATCTGGGACGAGCAGTACTTC
>TRBJ2-7|many|TRBD2|TRBV6-8
CASRRLGLADPEQYF
TGTGCCAGCAGGCGACTCGGACTAGCGGACCCCGAGCAGTACTTC
>TRBJ2-5|many|-|TRBV12-5
CASVGGSQGTQYF
TGTGCTAGTGTAGGGGGGTCCCAAGGGACCCAGTACTTC
>TRBJ2-2|once|-|TRBV7-6
CASSRASNFYPGELFF
TGTGCCAGCAGCCGCGCGAGTAACTTTTACCCCGGGGAGCTGTTTTTT
>TRBJ1-2|many|TRBD1|TRBV28
CASSPPLTGDNYGYTF
TGTGCCAGCAGTCCCCCCTTGACAGGGGATAACTATGGCTACACCTTC
>TRBJ1-1|few|-|TRBV30
CAWSETGEAFF
TGTGCCTGGAGTGAGACAGGAGAAGCTTTCTTT
>TRBJ1-5|many|-|TRBV12-3/TRBV12-4
CASCREIWGYSNQPQHF
TGTGCCAGCTGTCGGGAGATTTGGGGGTATAGCAATCAGCCCCAGCATTTT
>TRBJ1-5|many|-|TRBV7-3
CASSLNGLRMDYSNQPQHF
TGTGCCAGCAGCTTAAATGGGCTGCGAATGGACTATAGCAATCAGCCCCAGCATTTT
>TRBJ1-1|-|TRBD1|TRBV4-1
CASSHYRGGNTEAFF
TGCGCCAGCAGCCATTACAGGGGAGGAAACACTGAAGCTTTCTTT
>TRBJ2-5|many|TRBD1|TRBV4-1
CASSQLIGTGPQETQYF
TGCGCCAGCAGCCAGCTGATCGGGACAGGGCCACAAGAGACCCAGTACTTC
>TRBJ1-1|many|-|TRBV11-1
CASSLLDGQGNTEAFF
TGTGCCAGCAGCTTACTGGACGGCCAGGGGAACACTGAAGCTTTCTTT
>TRBJ1-5|-|-|TRBV15
CATSINHPSAPQHF
TGTGCCACCAGCATTAACCATCCGTCAGCGCCCCAGCATTTT
>TRBJ2-2|few|-|TRBV6-2/TRBV6-3
CASVPGQVGVNTGELFF
TGTGCCAGCGTTCCTGGGCAGGTGGGGGTGAACACCGGGGAGCTGTTTTTT
>TRBJ2-5|once|-|TRBV6-2/TRBV6-3
CASSWGRVQETQYF
TGTGCCAGCAGTTGGGGGCGGGTACAAGAGACCCAGTACTTC
>TRBJ2-7|many|-|TRBV30
CAWSGWDWEQYF
TGTGCCTGGAGTGGGTGGGATTGGGAGCAGTACTTC
>TRBJ2-7|few|TRBD2|TRBV5-1
CASSVTSGGPGEQYF
TGCGCCAGCAGCGTAACTAGCGGGGGCCCCGGGGAGCAGTACTTC
>TRBJ1-1|many|TRBD1|TRBV6-5
CASSWRGHTEAFF
TGTGCCAGCAGTTGGAGGGGGCACACTGAAGCTTTCTTT
>TRBJ1-5|-|-|TRBV4-1
CASSQFTETTSSGQPQHF
TGCGCCAGCAGCCAATTTACGGAGACAACGTCCTCGGGGCAGCCCCAGCATTTT
>TRBJ2-5|many|TRBD1|TRBV6-5
CASSYPGQSQETQYF
TGTGCCAGCAGTTACCCGGGACAGAGCCAAGAGACCCAGTACTTC
>TRBJ2-7|many|TRBD1|TRBV13
CASSPKGQRPPYEQYF
TGTGCCAGCAGCCCGAAGGGACAGAGACCGCCGTACGAGCAGTACTTC
>TRBJ1-6|many|TRBD1|TRBV30
CAGTGEYNSPLHF
TGTGCCGGAACAGGGGAGTATAATTCACCCCTCCACTTT
>TRBJ2-2|few|-|TRBV2
CASSPLKGTGELFF
TGTGCCAGCAGTCCCCTCAAAGGTACCGGGGAGCTGTTTTTT
>TRBJ2-2|-|-|TRBV28
CASSLPVRENTGELFF
TGTGCCAGCAGTTTACCGGTCCGGGAGAACACCGGGGAGCTGTTTTTT